This T cell receptor beta chain was documented in a study of OX40 agonist ivuxolimab in advanced cancers. Germline CDR1 and CDR2: SGHDT and YYEEEE. V lost 4 bases, J lost 2 bases, and 2 bases lay in between. The CDR3 contains 11 residues. Profiled with immunoSEQ multiplex PCR; TCRdb holds only in-frame clones, not every one. The table records 25,000 to 35,000 clones, roughly 87% of them present only once. The chain has TRBV5-6 and TRBJ2-3; D gene ambiguous. Sequencing used CD4+ or CD8+ T cells sorted from blood, obtained in a trial of the OX40 agonist ivuxolimab. The clonotype comes from an adult with an advanced solid tumor such as melanoma, head and neck, liver or kidney cancer. The CDR3 reads CASSLTDTQYF. The DNA of the CDR3 is TGTGCCAGCAGCCTCACAGATACGCAGTATTTT.